These 18 T cell receptor beta chains share one sample of origin, sequenced in a study of post-analysis software for immune sequencing data (dated by TCRdb to about 2015). Antigens for these TCRs are unknown. Library preparation was by PCR. The run used an Illumina HiSeq 2500. To reduce PCR and sequencing biases, unique molecular identifiers were built into the TCR beta cDNA libraries. The public reads were reanalyzed by TCRdb: fastp trimming at Q25, MiXCR alignment, in-frame beta chains only. Merged by CDR3 protein, the rows form single entries marked with the most common genes and DNA. In all, the sample holds hundreds of thousands of distinct CDR3 sequences, and 30% of those were seen once. The biggest ten clones account for roughly 0.57% of the sample. Broad study findings and their caveats: A few TRBV segments, including TRBV5-6, TRBV5-1 and TRBV20-1, were significantly more frequent in patients than controls.

The material sequenced was blood. Receptor source: a girl aged 10 to 17 with multiple sclerosis.

J is TRBJ2-1 and V is TRBV12-5; no reliable D call. This CDR3 region has 15 residues. Looked up from germline, CDR1 is LGHNT and CDR2 is FRNRAP. Trimming cost V 0 bases and J 8 bases, with 14 bases left between them. The chain's CDR3 is CASGLVDGVGDEQFF. The CDR3 DNA reads as TGTGCTAGTGGTTTGGTAGATGGGGTAGGAGATGAGCAGTTCTTC.

This chain connects TRBV20-1 to TRBJ2-7, with D perhaps TRBD1 (7 bases). The germline V gene has CDR1 DFQATT and CDR2 SNEGSKA (reference sequence). The CDR3 totals 14 residues. The ends were cut back, 7 bases at V and 0 bases at J, with 16 bases in the middle. The chain's CDR3 is CSVMTRDSSYEQYF. Written as DNA, the CDR3 is TGCAGTGTCATGACGCGGGACAGCTCCTACGAGCAGTACTTC.

Points on this clonotype: Being one base from a much bigger clone, this may be a read error. The chain carries TRBV29-1 and TRBJ2-1; no definite D call. Trimming took off 0 bases at V and 8 bases at J, with 17 bases between the two ends. The length of the CDR3 is 15 residues. Germline assignment: CDR1 SQVTM and CDR2 ANQGSEA. The CDR3 bases are TGCAGCGTTGAAGATCTTGTCGCGACGCACGATGAGCAGTTCTTC. It specifies CSVEDLVATHDEQFF.

The chain has TRBV7-8 and TRBJ1-4, with TRBD1 matching 8 bases. The J segment lost 3 bases and the V segment lost 1 base, leaving 7 bases of the junction unmatched. Germline assignment: CDR1 SGHVS and CDR2 FQNEAQ. This CDR3 is built from 17 residues. The CDR3 loop is CASSLGPIQGANEKLFF. In DNA form, the CDR3 reads TGTGCCAGCAGCTTAGGTCCCATACAGGGGGCTAATGAAAAACTGTTTTTT.

The rearrangement uses TRBV20-1 and TRBJ1-4; 8 bases map to TRBD1. CDR1 is DFQATT, CDR2 SNEGSKA, per germline (reference sequence). The CDR3 contains 14 residues. V was pared by 0 bases and J by 7 bases, with 4 bases of the junction left unmatched. CDR3 bases: TGCAGTGCTAGAGATGCACAGGGGGGTGAAAAACTGTTTTTT. Protein sequence: CSARDAQGGEKLFF.

This clonotype was seen a handful of times. For the CDR3, the DNA is TGTGCCAGCAGTTTAGGTCAGAACCTTAATGAAAAACTGTTTTTT. Its translation: CASSLGQNLNEKLFF. This rearrangement joins TRBV27 to TRBJ1-4; D call uncertain. The CDR3 is 15 residues long. The germline V and J ends were trimmed by 2 bases and 4 bases, with 11 bases remaining between them. Germline values: CDR1 MNHEY, CDR2 SMNVEV (reference sequence).

This sequence joins TRBV28 and TRBJ2-7, with 10 positions matching TRBD2. The end of the DNA is better explained by TRBJ2-5, so the J call may be wrong. The length of the CDR3 is 16 residues. Germline CDR1 is MDHEN and CDR2 is SYDVKM. DNA of the CDR3: TGTGCCAGCAGTCAGGCGCTAGCGGGAGCAGGAGAGACCCAGTACTTC. Encoded protein: CASSQALAGAGETQYF.

This chain connects TRBV7-2 to TRBJ2-1; 8 bases align to TRBD2. Trimming removed 1 base from V and 7 bases from J; junction bases left unmatched: 6. The germline V gene encodes CDR1 SGHTA and CDR2 FQGNSA. This CDR3 has 15 amino acids. CDR3 in DNA: TGTGCCAGCAGCTTAGTAACGGGAGGGGGGAATGAGCAGTTCTTC. It codes for CASSLVTGGGNEQFF.

In regard to this clonotype: At one boundary the junction diverges from the germline segment, which might be a read error. This sequence joins TRBV29-1 and TRBJ1-2; D not certain. The CDR3 is made up of 10 amino acids. Germline CDR1 is SQVTM and CDR2 is ANQGSEA. DNA of the CDR3: TGCAGCATTGAAGTGGATGGCTACACCTTC. It is translated as CSIEVDGYTF.

This clonotype was recorded a few times. The chain carries TRBV29-1 and TRBJ1-1; D is unclear. The V and J ends lost 4 bases and 1 base respectively, with 16 bases between them. This CDR3 has 15 residues. The V gene's germline CDR1 is SQVTM and CDR2 ANQGSEA. CDR3 sequence: CSVGLEAGPNTEAFF. CDR3 bases: TGCAGCGTTGGGCTAGAGGCAGGACCGAACACTGAAGCTTTCTTT.

A note on this clonotype: At one end the junction does not follow the germline gene, possibly because of a read error. This chain connects TRBV29-1 to TRBJ2-6; tentatively, D is TRBD1 (5 bases). This CDR3 contains 13 residues. CDR1 SQVTM and CDR2 ANQGSEA come from the germline V gene. CDR3 loop: CSAEVSGANVRTF. The CDR3, as DNA: TGCAGCGCTGAGGTCTCTGGGGCCAACGTCCGGACTTTC. Complete variable domain (other parts from reference TRBV29-1 and TRBJ2-6): SAVISQKPSRDICQRGTSLTIQCQVDSQVTMMFWYRQQPGQSLTLIATANQGSEATYESGFVIDKFPISRPNLTFSTLTVSNMSPEDSSIYLCSAEVSGANVRTFGAGSRLTVL.

This clonotype was seen repeatedly, ten times or more. The chain couples TRBV24-1 to TRBJ2-3; D gene uncertain. The CDR3 spans 11 residues. Germline CDR1 KGHDR, CDR2 SFDVKD. Between the trimmed V and J ends, which lost 6 bases and 3 bases, there was a span of 3 bases. In nucleotides, the CDR3 is TGTGCCACCAGTCAGACAGATACGCAGTATTTT. Protein: CATSQTDTQYF.

V is TRBV6-1 and J is TRBJ1-5; 10 bases fit TRBD1. The germline CDR1 and CDR2 sequences are MNHNS and SASEGT. V lost 6 bases, J lost 5 bases, and 10 bases stayed unmatched. This CDR3 has 16 residues. Written as DNA, the CDR3 is TGTGCCAGCAGAGACGGGGAGACAGGGGGCTATCAGCCCCAGCATTTT. Translating it yields CASRDGETGGYQPQHF.

The gene calls are TRBV7-8 and TRBJ2-1; 9 bases are shared with TRBD2. Germline CDR1 reads SGHVS; CDR2 reads FQNEAQ. V gave up 3 bases and J gave up 2 bases; unmatched junction bases: 5. This CDR3 has 16 amino acids. CDR3 protein: CASSFSGRTPYNEQFF. DNA for the CDR3: TGTGCCAGCAGCTTTAGCGGGAGAACCCCCTACAATGAGCAGTTCTTC.

The chain employs TRBV20-1 and TRBJ2-5, with TRBD2 identical over 15 bases. CDR3 length equals 18 residues. Germline V gene data show CDR1 as DFQATT and CDR2 as SNEGSKA (reference sequence). The ends lost 0 bases at V and 1 base at J; junction bases unmatched: 6. CDR3 sequence (DNA): TGCAGTGCTAGAGACCGGACTAGCGGGAGGGGTCCCCAAGAGACCCAGTACTTC. Translation: CSARDRTSGRGPQETQYF.

This chain joins TRBV18 and TRBJ2-7; D gene ambiguous. V was shortened by 1 base and J by 7 bases, with 8 bases between the two germline ends. Germline CDR1 KGHSH, CDR2 LQKENI. The CDR3 totals 12 residues. The chain's CDR3 is CASSPLPKEQYF. The CDR3 nucleotides are TGTGCCAGCTCACCACTTCCCAAGGAGCAGTACTTC.

In this sample, this clonotype turned up a few times. The CDR3 here is CASSRLAGSTGELFF. In DNA, the CDR3 is TGTGCCAGCAGCCGACTAGCGGGGAGCACCGGGGAGCTGTTTTTT. The chain combines TRBV12-3 or TRBV12-4 with TRBJ2-2; 11 nucleotides align to TRBD2. CDR3 length: 15 residues. The junction had 4 bases not matched to a gene; V was cut back by 6 bases and J by 4 bases.

V gene TRBV2 combines with J gene TRBJ2-5, with TRBD2 identical over 10 bases. Germline assignment: CDR1 SNHLY and CDR2 FYNNEI. This CDR3 has 13 residues. Losses at the gene ends were 7 bases for V and 4 bases for J; bases not matched to a gene: 3. CDR3 bases: TGTGCCAGCACTAGCGGGAGACGAGAGACCCAGTACTTC. Translated, it gives CASTSGRRETQYF.